What follows is one TCR beta chain and its context. Germline loops: CDR1 SGHTA, CDR2 FQGNSA. The CDR3 spans 16 residues. The entry originates in a study of CXCR3-negative and CXCR3-positive naive CD8 T cells. Study overall: Summed over all libraries, TRB reads came to approximately 140 million, with about 1.5 +/- 0.3 million per library.

UMI-tagged TRB cDNA libraries were built via 5' RACE. TCRdb re-called the 5' RACE reads, yielding one record per CDR3 amino acid sequence without DNA. Its table records roughly 28,000 distinct CDR3 sequences. Material for sequencing was memory CD8+ T cells from blood. The chain carries TRBV7-2 and TRBJ2-7; TCRdb's D gene call, TRBD1, goes unchecked for lack of DNA. This TCR was recovered from a human donor in good health. Some clones in this sample may be carry-over from other donors' samples. The CDR3 sequence is CASSLQGTGATYEQYF.